This is a list of T cell receptor beta chains from one sample in a study of blood T cell repertoires in COVID-19. TCRdb's copy holds only in-frame clones and misses some; the assay was immunoSEQ multiplex PCR. The sample holds tens of thousands of clones, roughly 91% seen once. Sequenced input: peripheral blood. These receptors were taken from a human donor in a cohort sampled during active COVID-19. Both conserved end residues are part of each CDR3. Each record gives: clone size, V gene, J gene, D gene, CDR3 DNA, CDR3 protein. A D gene is named only where the DNA matches it firmly. Clone sizes are given selectively: once, few, many, or a class where the clone is expanded.

few	TRBV4-3	TRBJ2-5	TRBD2	TGCGCCAGCAGCCAAGATCCACTAGCGGGGCCCTCCGGGGGCCAAGAGACCCAGTACTTC	CASSQDPLAGPSGGQETQYF
.	TRBV11-2	TRBJ2-7	.	TGTGCCAGCAGCTTAGGGTGGCCAGCCTACGAGCAGTACTTC	CASSLGWPAYEQYF
.	TRBV5-8	TRBJ2-7	TRBD1	TGTGCCAGCAGCCACCCGCTCCGGACAGGGCACGAGCAGTACTTC	CASSHPLRTGHEQYF
.	TRBV12-3/TRBV12-4	TRBJ2-2	.	TGTGCCAGCAGTCAAGACTATTACGGGGAGCTGTTTTTT	CASSQDYYGELFF
once	TRBV27	TRBJ1-1	.	TGTGCCAGCAGTTTTATACGGGGTGAAGCTTTCTTT	CASSFIRGEAFF
.	TRBV15	TRBJ1-5	.	TGTGCCACCAGCAGAGATGGCGCACGGGGGTCCCAGCATTTT	CATSRDGARGSQHF
.	TRBV9	TRBJ1-2	.	TGTGCCAGCAGCGTAGTCCCCGGCGGTAACTATGGCTACACCTTC	CASSVVPGGNYGYTF
.	TRBV14	TRBJ2-5	TRBD1	TGTGCCAGCAGCCAGTCCTCTCTGACAGGGTTAGAGACCCAGTACTTC	CASSQSSLTGLETQYF
once	TRBV18	TRBJ1-6	.	TGTGCCAGCTCACCGTACAGGGAAAGTGGCTCACCCCTCCACTTT	CASSPYRESGSPLHF
.	TRBV10-1	TRBJ1-1	TRBD1	TGCGCCAGCAGTGCTGGACAGGGGTCCACTGAAGCTTTCTTT	CASSAGQGSTEAFF
.	TRBV29-1	TRBJ1-3	.	TGCAGCGTTCAAGGGCGGTCAGGAAACACCATATATTTT	CSVQGRSGNTIYF
.	TRBV7-3	TRBJ2-7	TRBD1	TGTGCCAGCAGCTTCACGGGACAGGGGAGCGAGCAGTACTTC	CASSFTGQGSEQYF
.	TRBV5-1	TRBJ2-1	TRBD2	TGCGCCAGCAACTCCTTAGCGGGAGGGCCGAATGAGCAGTTCTTC	CASNSLAGGPNEQFF